This T cell receptor (beta chain) stems from a study of beta chain features in type 1 diabetes. Findings of the study overall: VDJ junctions in type 1 diabetes patients carried more deletions and fewer insertions. Significant though moderate, a shortening of TCRB CDR3s appeared in all four CD4+ subsets of Type 1 diabetes patients.

This clone was counted a few times. Its antigen is unidentified. Germline CDR1 reads GTSNPN; CDR2 reads SVGIG (reference sequence). CDR3 length: 13 amino acids. V lost 7 bases and J 3 bases, leaving 14 bases between the germline ends. Cells sorted by CD45RO/CCR7/CD25/CD127/CD95/CD27 comprised CD4+ naive, central memory, regulatory and stem cell-like memory cells. All sorted populations exceeded 98% purity. The entirety of the isolated RNA underwent reverse transcription, so expressed TCRB transcripts were sequenced. The data were produced by immunoSEQ multiplex PCR, yet TCRdb's version contains in-frame clones alone and is incomplete. The data show about half a million clones, 25% to 35% seen once.

The clonotype was recovered from a man aged 18 to 29 in good health. V and J are TRBV30 and TRBJ2-3; no clear D gene. The sequencing input was naive CD4+ T cells from blood. CDR3 loop: CASDMVGTDTQYF. As DNA, the CDR3 is TGTGCCTCCGATATGGTGGGAACAGATACGCAGTATTTT.